This T cell receptor beta chain was sequenced in a study of T cell changes during pregnancy in multiple sclerosis. Repertoires were generated with immunoSEQ multiplex PCR, while TCRdb's copy carries only in-frame clones and drops some. The data hold around 24,000 clones, with 75% to 90% observed a single time. This CDR3 is built from 14 residues. Germline CDR1 and CDR2: MNHEY and SMNVEV (reference sequence). V lost 6 bases and J lost 5, with 14 bases in between. The rearrangement joins TRBV27 to TRBJ1-3; TRBD1 might be the D (6 bases). The sample consisted of CD8+ T cells from peripheral blood mononuclear cells, taken in the first trimester of pregnancy. The source of this sequence is a female donor in good health, enrolled as a control in a pregnancy study. The CDR3, as DNA: TGTGCCAGCAGCCGATTGGGACAAAGAAACACCATATATTTT. It codes for CASSRLGQRNTIYF.